Following are 28 T cell receptor beta chains from one sample sequenced in a study of cytomegalovirus exposure and HLA in healthy donors. PCR involved 60 Vbeta and 13 Jbeta primers. Only in-frame clones appear in the TCRdb table, and some are missing; sequencing was by immunoSEQ multiplex PCR. The sample consists of tens of thousands of clones, about 80% of them appearing once. The sample comprised PBMCs. The receptors derive from a woman aged 40-49 years in good health and CMV-seropositive.

The chain has TRBV9 and TRBJ1-4; 8 nucleotides agree with TRBD1. The CDR3 has 15 residues. With 4 bases clipped from V and 4 bases from J, the junction kept 6 bases outside the gene matches. Germline assignment: CDR1 SGDLS and CDR2 YYNGEE. The CDR3 reads CASSIQTGVNEKLFF. The CDR3 DNA reads TGTGCCAGCAGCATCCAGACAGGGGTTAATGAAAAACTGTTTTTT.

The chain combines TRBV5-4 with TRBJ1-2, with 8 bases that match TRBD1. Trimming removed 5 bases from V and 6 bases from J; junction bases left unmatched: 9. Germline lookup yields CDR1 SGHNT and CDR2 YYREEE (reference sequence). CDR3 size: 14 residues. The CDR3 protein is CASRQNRGVNGYTF. DNA for the CDR3: TGTGCCAGCAGGCAAAACAGGGGGGTTAATGGCTACACCTTC.

This clone was detected a few times. This chain joins TRBV7-2 and TRBJ2-1, with D possibly matching TRBD1 (6 bases). Germline values: CDR1 SGHTA, CDR2 FQGNSA. The CDR3 covers 14 residues. V was pared by 6 bases and J by 7 bases, with 16 bases between. DNA for the CDR3: TGTGCCAGCAGGGTTAACAGGGAAGGAAATGAGCAGTTCTTC. It is translated as CASRVNREGNEQFF.

The chain joins TRBV4-2 to TRBJ1-3; tentatively, D is TRBD1 (6 bases). Germline CDR1 is LGHNA and CDR2 is YNFKEQ. The V and J ends lost 5 bases and 1 base respectively, with 18 bases between them. The CDR3 totals 17 residues. For the CDR3, the DNA is TGTGCCAGCAGCTTGGGGGGGACACCGCTATCTGGAAACACCATATATTTT. It encodes CASSLGGTPLSGNTIYF.

The V call is TRBV15, the J call TRBJ2-7; 13 positions agree with TRBD2. The CDR3 runs 16 residues. J was trimmed by 6 bases and V by 0 bases; bases with no gene match: 5. Germline CDR1 reads LNHNV; CDR2 reads YYDKDF (reference sequence). CDR3: CATSRDEGLAGVEQYF. CDR3 sequence (DNA): TGTGCCACCAGCAGAGATGAAGGACTAGCGGGGGTCGAGCAGTACTTC.

The rearrangement uses TRBV15 and TRBJ2-1; 8 bases agree with TRBD2. This CDR3 contains 15 residues. The germline CDR1 and CDR2 sequences are LNHNV and YYDKDF (reference sequence). The ends lost 9 bases at V and 2 bases at J; junction bases unmatched: 9. CDR3 sequence (DNA): TGTGCCACTTCGTCAGGCGGGGGGCCCTACAATGAGCAGTTCTTC. The encoded protein is CATSSGGGPYNEQFF.

The CDR3 reads CASSQRQGSSYNEQFF. CDR3 DNA: TGCGCCAGCAGCCAGAGACAGGGTAGCTCCTACAATGAGCAGTTCTTC. The chain employs TRBV4-3 and TRBJ2-1; 7 nucleotides align to TRBD1. Unmatched junction bases numbered 5, after V lost 3 bases and J lost 0 bases. This CDR3 is 16 amino acids long. Looked up from germline, CDR1 is LGHNA and CDR2 is YSLEER.

The CDR3 region has the DNA TGTGCCAGTAGTGCTAGAACCGGGACAGTGGATGAAAAACTGTTTTTT. Encoded protein: CASSARTGTVDEKLFF. The chain employs TRBV19 and TRBJ1-4; 7 nucleotides match TRBD1. This CDR3 spans 16 amino acids. Germline V gives CDR1 LNHDA, CDR2 SQIVND (reference sequence). The V segment lost 5 bases and the J segment 6 bases; nucleotides outside the gene matches: 12. The variable domain in full, with the rest retrieved from reference TRBV19 and TRBJ1-4, is DGGITQSPKYLFRKEGQNVTLSCEQNLNHDAMYWYRQDPGQGLRLIYYSQIVNDFQKGDIAEGYSVSREKKESFPLTVTSAQKNPTAFYLCASSARTGTVDEKLFFGSGTQLSVL.

The chain uses TRBV18 and TRBJ2-3; D possibly corresponds to TRBD1 (6 bases). Germline CDR1 reads KGHSH; CDR2 reads LQKENI. The germline V and J ends were trimmed by 6 bases and 0 bases, with 10 bases remaining between them. The CDR3 sequence is 14 residues long. CDR3 sequence reads: CASSAGVSTDTQYF. CDR3 in DNA: TGTGCCAGCTCCGCAGGGGTGAGCACAGATACGCAGTATTTT.

The V call is TRBV29-1, the J call TRBJ1-4; a possible D gene is TRBD1 (6 bases). CDR1 is SQVTM, CDR2 ANQGSEA, per germline. V lost 5 bases and J lost 6, with 13 bases in between. CDR3 length: 13 amino acids. In DNA, the CDR3 is TGCAGCGTTTCGGGACAACTACATGAAAAACTGTTTTTT. Protein: CSVSGQLHEKLFF.

The chain links TRBV18 to TRBJ2-2; D gene ambiguous. Germline V gives CDR1 KGHSH, CDR2 LQKENI. Trimming removed 3 bases at V and 0 bases at J, with 8 bases between. The CDR3 extends over 15 amino acids. In DNA form, the CDR3 reads TGTGCCAGCTCACCGCGGTTGGCGAACACCGGGGAGCTGTTTTTT. Amino acids: CASSPRLANTGELFF.

In this sample, this clone turned up once. This sequence joins TRBV6-5 and TRBJ1-1, with 8 bases lining up with TRBD1. V was pared by 4 bases and J by 4 bases, with 2 bases of the junction left unmatched. The CDR3 consists of 13 residues. The germline V gene encodes CDR1 MNHEY and CDR2 SVGAGI. The CDR3 nucleotides are TGTGCCAGCAGTTCTGACAGGGGCACTGAAGCTTTCTTT. Protein product: CASSSDRGTEAFF.

The chain links TRBV27 to TRBJ1-3; D not certain. The CDR3 is 15 residues long. CDR1 MNHEY and CDR2 SMNVEV come from the germline V gene (reference sequence). Deletions cut 2 bases from V and 0 bases from J, with 8 bases between. The DNA of the CDR3 is TGTGCCAGCAGTTTACGCGGCAGCTCTGGAAACACCATATATTTT. Protein product: CASSLRGSSGNTIYF.

This rearrangement joins TRBV20-1 to TRBJ1-2; the match to TRBD1 covers 8 bases. Trimming at V came to 6 bases and at J to 14 bases, leaving 5 bases not matched to a gene. This CDR3 spans 9 amino acids. Germline lookup yields CDR1 DFQATT and CDR2 SNEGSKA (reference sequence). The CDR3 loop is CSATGGSTF. The DNA of the CDR3 is TGCAGTGCCACAGGGGGTAGTACCTTC.

This clone was detected only a few times. The V and J genes are TRBV18 and TRBJ2-6; TRBD1 agrees at 7 bases. J lost 0 bases, V lost 6 bases, and 5 bases had no gene match. CDR3 length: 16 amino acids. Germline V gene sequence: CDR1 KGHSH, CDR2 LQKENI. As DNA, the CDR3 is TGTGCCAGCTCTAGGGGGCTCACCTCTGGGGCCAACGTCCTGACTTTC. Protein product: CASSRGLTSGANVLTF.

This clone has just a few counts. This chain connects TRBV2 to TRBJ1-2; 8 nucleotides align to TRBD1. Germline V gives CDR1 SNHLY, CDR2 FYNNEI. There are 16 residues in the CDR3. With V trimmed by 2 bases and J by 5 bases, 10 bases remained unmatched. CDR3: CASSEQGASRAYGYTF. The CDR3 bases are TGTGCCAGCAGTGAACAGGGGGCCTCTAGGGCTTATGGCTACACCTTC.

J is TRBJ2-7 and V is TRBV23-1; D possibly corresponds to TRBD1 (5 bases). TRBV23-1 is an open reading frame whose function is uncertain. V dropped 0 bases and J dropped 5 bases, with 11 bases sitting between them. The CDR3 runs 14 residues. CDR3 nucleotides: TGCGCCAGCAGTCAATCAGGCCAGGGCCACGAGCAGTACTTC. Translating gives CASSQSGQGHEQYF.

This chain uses TRBV5-1 with TRBJ2-5; TRBD2 matches 8 bases. Per the germline V gene, CDR1 is SGHRS and CDR2 is YFSETQ. With 0 bases clipped from V and 5 bases from J, the junction kept 6 bases outside the gene matches. The CDR3 spans 15 residues. The CDR3 is CASSLVRGGRETQYF. DNA of the CDR3: TGCGCCAGCAGCTTGGTTCGGGGGGGCCGGGAGACCCAGTACTTC.

The chain has TRBV5-1 and TRBJ1-4; tentative D call: TRBD1 (5 bases). The CDR3 has 14 amino acids. Trimming took 1 base from V and 6 from J, leaving 10 bases between them. From germline, CDR1 is SGHRS and CDR2 YFSETQ. In DNA, the CDR3 is TGCGCCAGCAGCTTGAGGGGTGGGGATGAAAAACTGTTTTTT. Translation: CASSLRGGDEKLFF.

CDR3 DNA sequence: TGTGCCAGCAGCCCCTCTCTTGAATGGGCGCCGGGAGGCAATGAGCAGTTCTTC. It yields the protein CASSPSLEWAPGGNEQFF. J is TRBJ2-1 and V is TRBV7-6; 7 nucleotides line up with TRBD2. Trimming took 5 bases from V and 6 from J; bases not matched to a gene: 19. This CDR3 region has 18 residues. From germline, CDR1 is SGHVS and CDR2 FNYEAQ. Filled out from reference TRBV7-6 and TRBJ2-1, the complete variable domain reads GAGVSQSPRYKVTKRGQDVALRCDPISGHVSLYWYRQALGQGPEFLTYFNYEAQQDKSGLPNDRFSAERPEGSISTLTIQRTEQRDSAMYRCASSPSLEWAPGGNEQFFGPGTRLTVL.

The J gene is TRBJ2-1, the V gene TRBV6-5, with unresolved D. The CDR3 consists of 14 residues. Trimming removed 5 bases from V and 4 bases from J, with 12 bases in between. Germline V gene lookup returns CDR1 MNHEY and CDR2 SVGAGI. The CDR3 sequence: CASSISIAYNEQFF. The CDR3 region has the DNA TGTGCCAGCAGTATCTCAATTGCGTACAATGAGCAGTTCTTC.

This clone has just a few counts. CDR3 in amino acids: CASSARETEAFF. CDR3 DNA sequence: TGTGCCAGCAGCGCCCGAGAAACTGAAGCTTTCTTT. V and J are TRBV9 and TRBJ1-1, with unresolved D. From germline, CDR1 is SGDLS and CDR2 YYNGEE. V was cut by 3 bases and J by 5 bases, with 8 bases left in between. The CDR3 has 12 residues.

This clone has just a few counts. The rearrangement uses TRBV5-5 and TRBJ1-6; 7 bases match TRBD1. With 3 bases clipped from V and 5 bases from J, the junction kept 2 bases outside the gene matches. Looked up from germline, CDR1 is SGHKS and CDR2 is YYEKEE (reference sequence). This CDR3 comprises 14 residues. The CDR3 DNA follows: TGTGCCAGCAGCTGGGGACAGAATAATTCACCCCTCCACTTT. Protein: CASSWGQNNSPLHF.

This chain uses TRBV9 with TRBJ2-3, with 10 bases identical to TRBD2. Trimming cost V 2 bases and J 1 base; bases outside gene matches: 1. Per the germline V gene, CDR1 is SGDLS and CDR2 is YYNGEE. The length of the CDR3 is 15 residues. In DNA, the CDR3 is TGTGCCAGCAGCGTCCTAGCGGGGGGCACAGATACGCAGTATTTT. Translation gives CASSVLAGGTDTQYF. Based on the CDR3 plus reference TRBV9 and TRBJ2-3, the full variable domain is DSGVTQTPKHLITATGQRVTLRCSPRSGDLSVYWYQQSLDQGLQFLIQYYNGEERAKGNILERFSAQQFPDLHSELNLSSLELGDSALYFCASSVLAGGTDTQYFGPGTRLTVL.

The CDR3 bases are TGTGCCAGTAGTATCGTTGTGGGGGGTCGTACCCTGAACACCGGGGAGCTGTTTTTT. It specifies CASSIVVGGRTLNTGELFF. V is TRBV19 and J is TRBJ2-2, with a possible D match to TRBD2 (6 bases). Trimming took 3 bases from V and 1 from J, leaving 21 bases between them. Germline CDR1 is LNHDA and CDR2 is SQIVND (reference sequence). The CDR3 is 19 amino acids.

The chain combines TRBV27 with TRBJ1-2; maybe TRBD1 (6 bases). The CDR3 is made up of 16 amino acids. Trimming left V 5 bases short and J 3 bases short, with 19 bases between. Germline V gene lookup returns CDR1 MNHEY and CDR2 SMNVEV (reference sequence). The CDR3 region is CASSPTGAVGHYGYTF. CDR3 in DNA: TGTGCCAGCAGTCCGACAGGCGCAGTGGGACACTATGGCTACACCTTC.

A word on this clone: The junction shows a germline mismatch at one end, possibly a read error. V and J are TRBV29-1 and TRBJ1-6; D remains ambiguous. The CDR3 length is 11 residues. Germline V gene lookup returns CDR1 SQVTM and CDR2 ANQGSEA. The DNA of the CDR3 is TGCAGCGTTCCCCCCCGCACCGGGGTCGACTTT. This codes for CSVPPRTGVDF.

The V call is TRBV6-1, the J call TRBJ1-5; the match to TRBD1 covers 7 bases. Germline CDR1 reads MNHNS; CDR2 reads SASEGT. Trimming cost V 1 base and J 6 bases; bases outside gene matches: 6. This CDR3 contains 15 residues. The CDR3 region has the DNA TGTGCCAGCAGTGAAGGCAGGGGGACGCTTCAGCCCCAGCATTTT. Amino acid sequence: CASSEGRGTLQPQHF.